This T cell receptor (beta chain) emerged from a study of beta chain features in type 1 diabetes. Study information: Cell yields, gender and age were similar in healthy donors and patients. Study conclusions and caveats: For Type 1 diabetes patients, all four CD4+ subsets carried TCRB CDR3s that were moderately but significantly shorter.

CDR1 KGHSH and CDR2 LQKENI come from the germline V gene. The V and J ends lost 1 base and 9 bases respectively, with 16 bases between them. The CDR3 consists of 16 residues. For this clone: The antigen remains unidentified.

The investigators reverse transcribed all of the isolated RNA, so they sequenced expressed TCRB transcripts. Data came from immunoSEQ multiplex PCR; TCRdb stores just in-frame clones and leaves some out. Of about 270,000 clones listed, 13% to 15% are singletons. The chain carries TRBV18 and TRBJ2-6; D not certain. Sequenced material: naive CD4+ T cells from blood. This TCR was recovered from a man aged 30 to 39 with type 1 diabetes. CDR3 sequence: CASSPRLVTAGNVLTF. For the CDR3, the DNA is TGTGCCAGCTCACCACGGCTGGTCACCGCTGGCAACGTCCTGACTTTC.